Sequencing of this TCR beta chain was carried out in a study of vaccination and CD4 T cells after COVID-19. Treatment reported: roughly ten-day PBMC culture with coronavirus spike peptide pools or control peptides (ViraFEST assay). A remark on this clonotype: Its antigen is unknown.

The CDR3 loop spans 14 amino acids. Losses at the gene ends were 5 bases for V and 9 bases for J; bases not matched to a gene: 9. Germline CDR1 and CDR2: LNHDA and SQIVND (reference sequence). The Oncomine TCR Beta short-read assay was what sequenced the DNA obtained from cultured CD4+ T cells. TCRdb processed the PCR reads anew with MiXCR; each CDR3 protein has one entry. This sample carries over 15,000 distinct CDR3 sequences, about 56% of them seen once, and the ten largest clones take 6.5% to 9%. The rearrangement joins TRBV19 to TRBJ1-5; 8 bases are shared with TRBD1. Sequencing used CD4+ T cells from blood, cultured in vitro. The sequence was collected from a human donor who had recovered from COVID-19. The CDR3 region is CASSLGQGPGPQHF. For the CDR3, the DNA is TGTGCCAGTAGTCTAGGACAGGGCCCGGGGCCCCAGCATTTT.